Following are 20 T cell receptor beta chains from one sample sequenced in a study of OX40 agonist ivuxolimab in advanced cancers. The library was obtained by the immunoSEQ multiplex PCR assay. TCRdb's version of the immuneACCESS table is confined to in-frame rearrangements and falls short of the full clone set. An unresolved V gene accounts for under half of the shortfall where checked; the remainder is of unknown origin. This sample has roughly 29,000 clones in its table, and just over 90% of those were observed once. The top ten constitute about a tenth of the sample. The sequencing here drew on CD4+ or CD8+ T cells sorted from blood, taken in a trial of the OX40 agonist ivuxolimab. Receptor source: an adult with an advanced solid tumor such as melanoma, head and neck, liver or kidney cancer.

This sequence joins TRBV25-1 and TRBJ2-7, with 8 bases identical to TRBD1. Germline lookup yields CDR1 MGHDK and CDR2 SYGVNS. This CDR3 has 15 amino acids. V lost 1 base and J lost 5; bases outside the gene matches: 7. The CDR3 is CASSESPQGANEQYF. Written as DNA, the CDR3 is TGTGCCAGCAGTGAATCCCCCCAGGGGGCGAACGAGCAGTACTTC.

The chain carries TRBV6-4 and TRBJ2-2; D gene unclear. This CDR3 has 17 residues. The V end lost 0 bases, the J end lost 1 base, and 12 bases lay between the germline ends. The germline gives CDR1 MRHNA, CDR2 SNTAGT. CDR3 bases: TGTGCCAGCAGTGACTCGCAACAGAACGAGAACACCGGGGAGCTGTTTTTT. The encoded protein is CASSDSQQNENTGELFF.

This clone was seen a single time. V usage is TRBV19 and J usage is TRBJ1-5; tentative D call: TRBD1 (5 bases). Germline-derived CDR1 and CDR2 are LNHDA and SQIVND (reference sequence). V was trimmed by 1 base and J by 6 bases, leaving 10 bases between them. The CDR3 consists of 14 residues. In DNA, the CDR3 is TGTGCCAGTAGTATAGGCGGGGGATTTCAGCCCCAGCATTTT. This codes for CASSIGGGFQPQHF.

This chain uses TRBV4-1 with TRBJ1-5; D remains ambiguous. Germline CDR1 and CDR2: MGHRA and YSYEKL. V was trimmed by 0 bases and J by 3 bases, leaving 15 bases between them. The CDR3 runs to 17 residues. The CDR3 DNA reads TGCGCCAGCAGCCAAGATCAGTATGTGGGCCCCAATCAGCCCCAGCATTTT. Its protein is CASSQDQYVGPNQPQHF.

This clone was counted once. The chain carries TRBV25-1 and TRBJ1-2, with D unclear. The CDR3 has 13 amino acids. Trimming took 6 bases from V and 3 from J, leaving 11 bases between them. Germline CDR1 and CDR2: MGHDK and SYGVNS. CDR3 protein: CASRATDHYGYTF. The CDR3 DNA reads TGTGCCAGCAGGGCAACGGACCACTATGGCTACACCTTC.

This clone is medium-sized (0.01 to 0.1%) by share. The gene calls are TRBV6-1 and TRBJ1-6, with D maybe TRBD1 (6 bases). The germline V gene encodes CDR1 MNHNS and CDR2 SASEGT. V was trimmed by 3 bases and J by 7 bases, leaving 10 bases between them. This CDR3 is built from 14 residues. The CDR3 DNA sequence: TGTGCCAGCAGTGACGGGGGCGGCAATTCACCCCTCCACTTT. Its translation is CASSDGGGNSPLHF.

The V gene is TRBV7-9, the J gene TRBJ2-7, with a weak D call TRBD1 (6 bases). The CDR3 runs to 14 residues. Trimming removed 4 bases from V and 0 bases from J, with 10 bases in between. Germline V gives CDR1 SEHNR, CDR2 FQNEAQ (reference sequence). The CDR3 sequence: CASSSYRDSYEQYF. The CDR3 DNA reads TGTGCCAGCAGCTCATACAGGGACTCCTACGAGCAGTACTTC.

The rearrangement links TRBV4-3 to TRBJ2-1, with TRBD1 identical over 8 bases. Per germline, CDR1 LGHNA and CDR2 YSLEER. The CDR3 is made up of 17 amino acids. After removal of 0 bases from V and 3 bases from J, the junction contained 7 bases not matched to a gene. CDR3 protein: CASSQEVSGGFYNEQFF. CDR3 in DNA: TGCGCCAGCAGCCAAGAGGTCTCAGGGGGCTTCTACAATGAGCAGTTCTTC.

This clone is a singleton in its sample. This rearrangement joins TRBV29-1 to TRBJ2-7; D possibly uses TRBD1 or TRBD2 (5 bases each). CDR1 SQVTM and CDR2 ANQGSEA come from the germline V gene. The germline V and J ends were trimmed by 2 bases and 5 bases, with 10 bases remaining between them. This CDR3 has 12 residues. In DNA form, the CDR3 reads TGCAGCGTTGAAAAAGGGGACCACGAGCAGTACTTC. Encoded protein: CSVEKGDHEQYF.

The V and J genes are TRBV5-5 and TRBJ2-3; TRBD2 agrees at 8 bases. Trimming removed 4 bases from V and 1 base from J; junction bases left unmatched: 5. This CDR3 comprises 15 residues. Germline V CDR1 and CDR2: SGHKS, YYEKEE (reference sequence). CDR3 bases: TGTGCCAGCAGCCACAATAGCGGGGGCACAGATACGCAGTATTTT. Translation gives CASSHNSGGTDTQYF.

This chain uses TRBV7-9 with TRBJ1-1, with TRBD1 identical over 7 bases. CDR1 SEHNR and CDR2 FQNEAQ come from the germline V gene (reference sequence). The CDR3 totals 15 residues. With 1 base clipped from V and 7 bases from J, the junction kept 9 bases outside the gene matches. The CDR3 nucleotides are TGTGCCAGCAGCTTAGACGCGGGACAGTGGAGTGAAGCTTTCTTT. Protein product: CASSLDAGQWSEAFF.

This clone was observed once. The chain uses TRBV11-2 and TRBJ2-7; TRBD1 matches 12 bases. This CDR3 region has 14 residues. V shed 6 bases and J 6 bases; nucleotides not matched to a gene: 6. Germline V CDR1 and CDR2: SGHAT, FQNNGV. The CDR3 DNA reads TGTGCCAGCAGATCCGGGACAGGGGGCTCCGAGCAGTACTTC. Protein sequence: CASRSGTGGSEQYF.

This chain uses TRBV10-1 with TRBJ2-1; maybe TRBD2 (6 bases). Germline CDR1 WNHNN, CDR2 SYGVQD (reference sequence). The V gene lost 2 bases and the J gene lost 7 bases, with 12 bases spanning the gap. This CDR3 comprises 14 residues. CDR3 nucleotide sequence: TGCGCCAGCAGTGAGCTAGCGTGGAGGAATGAGCAGTTCTTC. It translates to CASSELAWRNEQFF.

The chain links TRBV29-1 to TRBJ1-2; a possible D gene is TRBD1 (5 bases). Trimming left V 3 bases short and J 2 bases short, with 7 bases between. The length of the CDR3 is 12 residues. Germline values: CDR1 SQVTM, CDR2 ANQGSEA. CDR3 sequence reads: CSVDGGNYGYTF. The CDR3 DNA follows: TGCAGCGTTGACGGGGGGAACTATGGCTACACCTTC. The full variable domain, with the rest looked up from reference TRBV29-1 and TRBJ1-2, is SAVISQKPSRDICQRGTSLTIQCQVDSQVTMMFWYRQQPGQSLTLIATANQGSEATYESGFVIDKFPISRPNLTFSTLTVSNMSPEDSSIYLCSVDGGNYGYTFGSGTRLTVV.

This clone was seen once. The CDR3 bases are TGCAGCGTTGAATTCGGCAAAACAGGCTACGAGCAGTACTTC. This gives the protein CSVEFGKTGYEQYF. V is TRBV29-1 and J is TRBJ2-7; D may be TRBD1 (5 bases). Looked up from germline, CDR1 is SQVTM and CDR2 is ANQGSEA. V was shortened by 2 bases and J by 3 bases, with 14 bases between the two germline ends. The CDR3 spans 14 residues.

The rearrangement links TRBV9 to TRBJ1-1, with D possibly being TRBD1 (6 bases). V was pared by 0 bases and J by 10 bases, with 28 bases between. The CDR3 sequence is 18 residues long. CDR1 and CDR2 (germline): SGDLS, YYNGEE. For the CDR3, the DNA is TGTGCCAGCAGCGTAGAGGGGGTAGTAGGAGGGGAGGGTCTGGGAGCTTTCTTT. Its protein is CASSVEGVVGGEGLGAFF.

The CDR3 spells CASSVGDVPGNTIYF. The CDR3 DNA reads as TGTGCCAGCAGCGTAGGCGACGTTCCTGGAAACACCATATATTTT. V usage is TRBV9 and J usage is TRBJ1-3; D gene unclear. The germline CDR1 and CDR2 sequences are SGDLS and YYNGEE. V was pared by 0 bases and J by 2 bases, with 9 bases between. This CDR3 contains 15 residues.

V and J are TRBV15 and TRBJ1-4, with 7 bases matching TRBD1. Germline lookup yields CDR1 LNHNV and CDR2 YYDKDF (reference sequence). V was pared by 5 bases and J by 3 bases, with 6 bases of the junction left unmatched. The CDR3 covers 15 residues. The DNA of the CDR3 is TGTGCCACCAGCGCAGGGGGGGGCTCTAATGAAAAACTGTTTTTT. This sequence encodes CATSAGGGSNEKLFF.

The rearrangement links TRBV28 to TRBJ1-5; 7 bases are shared with TRBD1. Germline CDR1 and CDR2: MDHEN and SYDVKM. This CDR3 has 19 residues. J lost 0 bases, V lost 0 bases, and 11 bases had no gene match. CDR3 in DNA: TGTGCCAGCAGTTTATGCCCGGGACAGAACGAAAATAGCAATCAGCCCCAGCATTTT. Translated: CASSLCPGQNENSNQPQHF.

The chain links TRBV28 to TRBJ2-7; D call uncertain. CDR1 and CDR2 from the germline V gene are MDHEN and SYDVKM. V lost 5 bases and J lost 0, with 11 bases in between. The CDR3 has 14 residues. CDR3 in DNA: TGTGCCAGCAGTCTCAGGACCCTCTCCTACGAGCAGTACTTC. Residues: CASSLRTLSYEQYF.